These 9 T cell receptor beta chains were all obtained from the same sample, sequenced in a study of T cell repertoires in cytomegalovirus infection. One entry per CDR3 protein results from TCRdb running MiXCR on the reads. The data show approximately 990,000 distinct CDR3 sequences, around 32% seen once. The antigens of these receptors remain unknown. The input for sequencing was cultured CD8+ T cells from PBMCs, taken from culture after CMV antigen stimulation. Source of these receptors: a human donor in good health (CMV status not recorded). Some clones in this sample may be carry-over from other donors' samples.

A few counts support this clonotype. DNA for the CDR3: TGTGCCAGCAGTTATGTCAGGGAGGACACTGAAGCTTTCTTT. Its protein product is CASSYVREDTEAFF. V is TRBV6-6 and J is TRBJ1-1; D might be TRBD1 (5 bases). CDR1 MNHNY and CDR2 SVGAGI come from the germline V gene (reference sequence). Trimming stripped 3 bases from V and 3 bases from J, with 11 bases between. The CDR3 runs 14 residues.

At least ten counts were recorded for this clonotype. This chain uses TRBV7-8 with TRBJ1-5; D perhaps matches TRBD1 (5 bases). The germline gives CDR1 SGHVS, CDR2 FQNEAQ. The length of the CDR3 is 18 residues. The V gene lost 5 bases and the J gene lost 5 bases, with 25 bases spanning the gap. The CDR3 sequence: CASSPGGVAGTRDQPQHF. The CDR3 region has the DNA TGTGCCAGCAGCCCTGGAGGCGTCGCCGGGACCCGGGATCAGCCCCAGCATTTT. The whole variable domain, filled in from reference TRBV7-8 and TRBJ1-5, reads GAGVSQSPRYKVAKRGQDVALRCDPISGHVSLFWYQQALGQGPEFLTYFQNEAQLDKSGLPSDRFFAERPEGSVSTLKIQRTQQEDSAVYLCASSPGGVAGTRDQPQHFGDGTRLSIL.

This clonotype has just a few counts. This chain uses TRBV9 with TRBJ2-2; D unresolved. CDR3 size: 17 residues. CDR1 SGDLS and CDR2 YYNGEE come from the germline V gene. V lost 4 bases and J 0 bases, leaving 16 bases between the germline ends. The CDR3, as DNA: TGTGCCAGCAGCCACCCTCTGGACGGATCGAACACCGGGGAGCTGTTTTTT. This codes for CASSHPLDGSNTGELFF. Looking up the rest from reference TRBV9 and TRBJ2-2 gives the full variable domain: DSGVTQTPKHLITATGQRVTLRCSPRSGDLSVYWYQQSLDQGLQFLIQYYNGEERAKGNILERFSAQQFPDLHSELNLSSLELGDSALYFCASSHPLDGSNTGELFFGEGSRLTVL.

This clonotype was seen many times. In DNA form, the CDR3 reads TGTGCCAGCAGTTTTTCGCGGGCCACCTACGAGCAGTACTTC. Amino acid sequence: CASSFSRATYEQYF. The V and J genes are TRBV12-3 or TRBV12-4 and TRBJ2-7, with D possibly being TRBD2 (5 bases). Trimming took off 3 bases at V and 2 bases at J, with 11 bases between the two ends. CDR3 size: 14 residues.

The V call is TRBV6-9, the J call TRBJ2-7; possible D gene TRBD2, 7 bases. Per the germline V gene, CDR1 is MNHGY and CDR2 is SVAAGI. There are 17 residues in the CDR3. Trimming removed 0 bases at V and 3 bases at J, with 18 bases between. CDR3 in amino acids: CASSYSGRGESYYEQYF. The DNA of the CDR3 is TGTGCCAGCAGTTATTCGGGGAGGGGGGAAAGCTACTACGAGCAGTACTTC.

V gene TRBV2 combines with J gene TRBJ2-6, with D hard to call. Germline loops: CDR1 SNHLY, CDR2 FYNNEI. V was trimmed by 3 bases and J by 2 bases, leaving 17 bases between them. The CDR3 extends over 18 amino acids. CDR3 DNA: TGTGCCAGCAGTGAGGCTTTCACCCAACCAGCTGGGGCCAACGTCCTGACTTTC. Translation gives CASSEAFTQPAGANVLTF.

CDR3 coding DNA: TGTGCCAGCAGTCGGTTCGCGCCCGGGGGCCCAGATACGCAGTATTTT. Protein sequence: CASSRFAPGGPDTQYF. This chain links TRBV6-2 or TRBV6-3 with TRBJ2-3; D is tentatively TRBD1 or TRBD2 (6 bases each). This CDR3 spans 16 amino acids. The V and J ends lost 5 bases and 4 bases respectively, with 19 bases between them. The germline CDR1 and CDR2 sequences are MNHEY and SVGEGT.

The chain links TRBV29-1 to TRBJ1-2; D perhaps matches TRBD1 (5 bases). This CDR3 has 13 amino acids. Trimming took 6 bases from V and 5 from J, leaving 16 bases between them. Looked up from germline, CDR1 is SQVTM and CDR2 is ANQGSEA. The CDR3 loop reads CSVPGVGVYGYTF. DNA for the CDR3: TGCAGCGTCCCCGGGGTGGGGGTTTATGGCTACACCTTC. Full variable domain (outside the CDR3, taken from reference TRBV29-1 and TRBJ1-2): SAVISQKPSRDICQRGTSLTIQCQVDSQVTMMFWYRQQPGQSLTLIATANQGSEATYESGFVIDKFPISRPNLTFSTLTVSNMSPEDSSIYLCSVPGVGVYGYTFGSGTRLTVV.

The chain has TRBV6-2 or TRBV6-3 and TRBJ2-7; possible D gene TRBD1, 7 bases. CDR3 length: 15 residues. Germline loops: CDR1 MNHEY, CDR2 SVGEGT. V lost 10 bases, J lost 4 bases, and 23 bases lay in between. CDR3 bases: TGTGCCACTCAAGGGGGGACAGAACGGGTTTACGAGCAGTACGTC. Its protein product is CATQGGTERVYEQYV.